This TCR beta chain comes out of a study of cytomegalovirus exposure and HLA in healthy donors. The overall study: The study's early data release held about 85 million unique TCRs from HLA-typed donors.

Primers for the PCR totalled 60 Vbeta and 13 Jbeta. TCRdb's table, derived via immunoSEQ multiplex PCR, lists solely in-frame clones and lacks some. The sample shows about 210,000 clones, about 80% of them seen only once. Germline V CDR1 and CDR2: LNHDA, SQIVND (reference sequence). V was pared by 1 base and J by 0 bases, with 16 bases between. The CDR3 is 18 residues long. Details on this clone: Its antigen is unknown.

Study-wide findings and caveats: The analysis excluded some indistinguishable V segments, including TRBV6-2 and TRBV6-3. Earlier analysis found most TCR beta V segments productive about 87% or about 30% of the time.

V gene TRBV19 combines with J gene TRBJ1-3; weak D call: TRBD1 (5 bases). Sample: PBMCs. The source is a man in his forties in good health and CMV-seropositive. The CDR3 DNA reads as TGTGCCAGTAGTATAGTAGGGACTTCTTTTTCCTCTGGAAACACCATATATTTT. Its translation is CASSIVGTSFSSGNTIYF.